Listed below are T cell receptor beta chains from one sample, sequenced in a study of cytomegalovirus exposure and HLA in healthy donors. Profiling relied on immunoSEQ multiplex PCR, and the TCRdb table lists in-frame clones only, not all of them. In the table there are under 150,000 clones, 75% to 80% of which are singletons. The specimen was PBMCs. The receptors shown here come from a woman in her thirties or forties in good health and CMV-seropositive. The CDR3 runs from the conserved cysteine through the conserved F or W. A D gene is named only where the DNA matches it firmly. Expanded clones get a size class; other rows say once, few or many, or leave the size out.

TRBJ2-5,few,TRBV7-9,NA,CASNLREARSETQYF,TGTGCCAGCAATCTTAGAGAGGCGAGGTCGGAGACCCAGTACTTC
TRBJ2-3,NA,TRBV5-1,TRBD2,CASSQTSGSADTQYF,TGCGCCAGCAGTCAAACTAGCGGGAGTGCAGATACGCAGTATTTT
TRBJ2-3,NA,TRBV7-9,NA,CAQAIGTDTQYF,TGTGCACAGGCGATAGGCACAGATACGCAGTATTTT
TRBJ2-1,NA,TRBV10-1,NA,CATSTAGRDFYNEQFF,TGCGCCACTTCGACGGCGGGCAGGGACTTCTACAATGAGCAGTTCTTC
TRBJ2-3,NA,TRBV29-1,TRBD2,CSVPSTSGSTDTQYF,TGCAGCGTTCCTTCCACTAGCGGCAGCACAGATACGCAGTATTTT
TRBJ2-5,NA,TRBV13,TRBD2,CASSLGPGLVGDKTQYF,TGTGCCAGCAGCTTAGGTCCCGGACTAGTTGGGGATAAGACCCAGTACTTC
TRBJ2-1,NA,TRBV27,TRBD1,CASSARDRSYNEQFF,TGTGCCAGCAGTGCCCGGGACAGATCCTACAATGAGCAGTTCTTC
TRBJ2-7,NA,TRBV7-2,TRBD2,CASSPPRGTSGHYEQYF,TGTGCCAGCAGCCCCCCACGAGGGACTAGCGGACACTACGAGCAGTACTTC
TRBJ2-7,NA,TRBV12-5,NA,CASAGGWFSYEQYF,TGTGCTAGTGCCGGGGGTTGGTTCTCCTACGAGCAGTACTTC
TRBJ2-7,NA,TRBV13,TRBD2,CASSARLAGAYEQYF,TGTGCCAGCAGCGCCCGACTAGCGGGAGCCTACGAGCAGTACTTC
TRBJ1-1,few,TRBV5-4,TRBD1,CASSSNRGLGTEAFF,TGTGCCAGCAGCTCAAACAGGGGGCTGGGCACTGAAGCTTTCTTT
TRBJ2-7,NA,TRBV2,NA,CASTYLPRGYEQYF,TGTGCCAGCACTTACCTCCCTCGGGGCTACGAGCAGTACTTC
TRBJ2-7,few,TRBV2,TRBD1,CASAPGQEFYEQYF,TGTGCCAGCGCACCGGGACAGGAATTCTACGAGCAGTACTTC
TRBJ1-2,NA,TRBV5-4,NA,CASSLEQRSYGYTF,TGTGCCAGTAGCTTGGAACAGAGAAGCTATGGCTACACCTTC
TRBJ2-1,NA,TRBV30,TRBD1,CAWSPGQGAYNEQFF,TGTGCCTGGAGTCCCGGGCAGGGGGCTTACAATGAGCAGTTCTTC
TRBJ2-1,NA,TRBV9,NA,CASSVSGRDNEQFF,TGTGCCAGCAGCGTATCCGGGAGAGACAATGAGCAGTTCTTC
TRBJ2-7,NA,TRBV7-8,TRBD1,CASSLRWGQGRDEQYF,TGTGCCAGCAGCTTACGCTGGGGACAGGGGAGGGACGAGCAGTACTTC
TRBJ2-1,NA,TRBV6-5,NA,CAGSYGQPYNEQFF,TGTGCCGGCAGTTACGGACAGCCCTACAATGAGCAGTTCTTC
TRBJ2-1,NA,TRBV6-5,TRBD1,CASSYSRTGVHEQFF,TGTGCCAGCAGTTACTCCCGGACAGGGGTCCATGAGCAGTTCTTC
TRBJ2-7,NA,TRBV4-2,TRBD2,CASSPAGLGGGYEQYF,TGTGCCAGCAGCCCCGCGGGACTAGGTGGCGGGTACGAGCAGTACTTC
TRBJ2-3,NA,TRBV28,TRBD2,CASSSRLAGDSDTQYF,TGTGCCAGCAGTTCCCGACTAGCGGGAGACTCGGATACGCAGTATTTT
TRBJ2-5,NA,TRBV19,NA,CASSMVSSTPEFQETQYF,TGTGCCAGTAGTATGGTCTCATCCACTCCGGAGTTTCAAGAGACCCAGTACTTC
TRBJ2-5,once,TRBV11-2,NA,CASSFVETQYF,TGTGCCAGCAGCTTCGTAGAGACCCAGTACTTC
TRBJ2-1,NA,TRBV7-2,NA,CASSLGLGTRRAYNEQFF,TGTGCCAGCAGCTTAGGTCTGGGGACTCGCCGGGCATACAATGAGCAGTTCTTC
TRBJ1-2,NA,TRBV11-3,NA,CASSPRRGQVYGYTF,TGTGCCAGCAGCCCCCGCAGGGGCCAAGTCTATGGCTACACCTTC
TRBJ2-3,NA,TRBV2,TRBD1,CASSAGTGGADTQYF,TGTGCCAGCAGTGCCGGGACAGGGGGAGCAGATACGCAGTATTTT